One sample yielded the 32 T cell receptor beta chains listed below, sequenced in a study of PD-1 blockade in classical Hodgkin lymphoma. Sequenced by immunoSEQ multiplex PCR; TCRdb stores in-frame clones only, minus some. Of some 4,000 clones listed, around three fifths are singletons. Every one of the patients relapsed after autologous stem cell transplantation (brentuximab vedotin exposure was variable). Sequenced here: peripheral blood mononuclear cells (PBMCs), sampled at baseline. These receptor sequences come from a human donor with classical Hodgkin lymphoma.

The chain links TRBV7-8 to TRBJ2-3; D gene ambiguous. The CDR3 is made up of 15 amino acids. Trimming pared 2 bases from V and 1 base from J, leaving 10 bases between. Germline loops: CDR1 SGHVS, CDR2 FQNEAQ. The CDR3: CASSLLPSGTDTQYF. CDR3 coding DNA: TGTGCCAGCAGCTTACTTCCCTCTGGCACAGATACGCAGTATTTT.

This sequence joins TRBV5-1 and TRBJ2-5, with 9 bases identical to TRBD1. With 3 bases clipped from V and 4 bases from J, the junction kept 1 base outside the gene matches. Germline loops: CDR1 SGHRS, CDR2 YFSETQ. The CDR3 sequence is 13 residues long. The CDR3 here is CASSWTGAETQYF. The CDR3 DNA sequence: TGCGCCAGCAGCTGGACAGGGGCAGAGACCCAGTACTTC. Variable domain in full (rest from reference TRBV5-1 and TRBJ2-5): KAGVTQTPRYLIKTRGQQVTLSCSPISGHRSVSWYQQTPGQGLQFLFEYFSETQRNKGNFPGRFSGRQFSNSRSEMNVSTLELGDSALYLCASSWTGAETQYFGPGTRLLVL.

The CDR3 bases are TGTGCCAGCAGCTCCGTTGCAGGTATGAACACTGAAGCTTTCTTT. This codes for CASSSVAGMNTEAFF. The V and J genes are TRBV5-8 and TRBJ1-1; D is undetermined. From germline, CDR1 is SGHTS and CDR2 YDEGEE. The CDR3 is made up of 15 amino acids. V lost 3 bases and J 0 bases, leaving 12 bases between the germline ends.

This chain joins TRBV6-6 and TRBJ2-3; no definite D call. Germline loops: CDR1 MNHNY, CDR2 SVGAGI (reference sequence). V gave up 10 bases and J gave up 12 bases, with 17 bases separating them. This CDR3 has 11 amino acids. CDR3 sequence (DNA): TGTGCCACAGCGAACGGGCCTCCTCAGTATTTT. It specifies CATANGPPQYF.

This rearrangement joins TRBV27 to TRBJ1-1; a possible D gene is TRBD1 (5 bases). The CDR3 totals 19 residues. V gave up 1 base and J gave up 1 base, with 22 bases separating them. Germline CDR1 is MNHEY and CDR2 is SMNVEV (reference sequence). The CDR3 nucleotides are TGTGCCAGCAGTTTATTGAGCCCCAGGGTAGGGGCGAGGAACACTGAAGCTTTCTTT. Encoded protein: CASSLLSPRVGARNTEAFF.

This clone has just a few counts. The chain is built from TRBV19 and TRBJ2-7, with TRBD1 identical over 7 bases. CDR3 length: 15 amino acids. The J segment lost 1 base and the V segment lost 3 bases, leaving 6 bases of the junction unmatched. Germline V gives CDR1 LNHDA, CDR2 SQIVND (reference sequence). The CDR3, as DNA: TGTGCCAGTAGTATTGAGACAGGGCCTTCCTACGAGCAGTACTTC. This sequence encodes CASSIETGPSYEQYF.

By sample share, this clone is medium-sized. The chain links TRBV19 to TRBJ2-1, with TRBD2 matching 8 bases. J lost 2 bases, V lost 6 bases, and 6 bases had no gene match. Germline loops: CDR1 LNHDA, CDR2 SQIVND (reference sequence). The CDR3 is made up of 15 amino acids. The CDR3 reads CASRETSGAYNEQFF. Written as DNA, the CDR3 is TGTGCCAGTAGAGAAACTAGCGGAGCCTACAATGAGCAGTTCTTC.

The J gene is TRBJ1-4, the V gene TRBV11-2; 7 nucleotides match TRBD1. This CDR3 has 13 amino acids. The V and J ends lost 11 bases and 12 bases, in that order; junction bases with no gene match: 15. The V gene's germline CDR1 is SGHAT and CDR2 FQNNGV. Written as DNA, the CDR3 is TGTGCCGTCCGGGACAGCCAAGAGGAGGAACTGTTTTTT. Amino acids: CAVRDSQEEELFF.

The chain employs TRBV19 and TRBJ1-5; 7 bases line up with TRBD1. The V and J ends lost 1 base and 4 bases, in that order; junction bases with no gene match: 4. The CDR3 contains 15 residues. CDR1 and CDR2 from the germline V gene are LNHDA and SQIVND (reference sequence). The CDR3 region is CASSIGGRGNQPQHF. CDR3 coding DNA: TGTGCCAGTAGTATAGGTGGCAGGGGGAATCAGCCCCAGCATTTT.

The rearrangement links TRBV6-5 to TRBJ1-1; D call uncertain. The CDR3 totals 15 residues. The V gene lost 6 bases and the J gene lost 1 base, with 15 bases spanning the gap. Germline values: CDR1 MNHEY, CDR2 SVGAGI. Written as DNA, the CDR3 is TGTGCCAGCAGCCCACCTTGGGCGCCGAACACTGAAGCTTTCTTT. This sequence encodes CASSPPWAPNTEAFF.

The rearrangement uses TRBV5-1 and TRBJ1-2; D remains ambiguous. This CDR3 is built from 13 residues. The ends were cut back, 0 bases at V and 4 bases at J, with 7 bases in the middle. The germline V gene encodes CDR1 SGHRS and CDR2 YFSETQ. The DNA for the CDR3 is TGCGCCAGCAGCTTGGGGGGTACCTATGGCTACACCTTC. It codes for CASSLGGTYGYTF.

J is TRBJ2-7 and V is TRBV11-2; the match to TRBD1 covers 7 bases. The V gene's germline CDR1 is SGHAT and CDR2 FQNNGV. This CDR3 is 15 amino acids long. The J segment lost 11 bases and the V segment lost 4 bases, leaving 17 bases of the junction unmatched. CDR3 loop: CASSSYRTSRDREYF. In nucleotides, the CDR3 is TGTGCCAGCAGCTCATACCGTACGAGCCGGGACAGAGAGTACTTC.

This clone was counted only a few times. The CDR3 nucleotides read TGTGCCAGTAGTATCGGGACTGGCTCCTACAATGAGCAGTTCTTC. Protein: CASSIGTGSYNEQFF. The chain employs TRBV19 and TRBJ2-1; possibly TRBD2 for D (6 bases). V was cut by 3 bases and J by 0 bases, with 9 bases left in between. The CDR3 runs 15 residues. Germline V gene lookup returns CDR1 LNHDA and CDR2 SQIVND (reference sequence).

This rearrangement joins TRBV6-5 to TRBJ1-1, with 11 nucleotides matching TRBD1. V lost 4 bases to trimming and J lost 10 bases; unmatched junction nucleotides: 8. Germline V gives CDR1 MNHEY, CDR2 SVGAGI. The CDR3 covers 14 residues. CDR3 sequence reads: CASSLRTGGNGAFF. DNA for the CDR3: TGTGCCAGCAGTTTAAGGACAGGGGGCAACGGAGCTTTCTTT.

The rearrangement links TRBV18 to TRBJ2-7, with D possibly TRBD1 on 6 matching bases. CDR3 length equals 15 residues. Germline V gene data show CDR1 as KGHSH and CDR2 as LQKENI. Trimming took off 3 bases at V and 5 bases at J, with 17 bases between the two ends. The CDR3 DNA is TGTGCCAGCTCACCTGGGAAAGCAGGGGTAGACGAGCAGTACTTC. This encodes CASSPGKAGVDEQYF.

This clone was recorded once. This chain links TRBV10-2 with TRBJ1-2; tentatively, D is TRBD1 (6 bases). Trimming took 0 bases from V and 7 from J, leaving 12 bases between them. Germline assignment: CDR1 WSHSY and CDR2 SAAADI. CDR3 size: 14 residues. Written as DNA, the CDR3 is TGCGCCAGCAGTGAGTCGCAGGGGCGGGGTGGCTACACCTTC. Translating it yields CASSESQGRGGYTF.

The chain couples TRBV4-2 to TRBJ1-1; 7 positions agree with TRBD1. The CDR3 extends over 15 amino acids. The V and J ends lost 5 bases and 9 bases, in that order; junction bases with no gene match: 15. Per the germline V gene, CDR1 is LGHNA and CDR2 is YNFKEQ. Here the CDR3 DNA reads TGTGCCAGCAGCGCTCGAGAGGGGGCGCAGGGGAAAGCTTTCTTT. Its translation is CASSAREGAQGKAFF.

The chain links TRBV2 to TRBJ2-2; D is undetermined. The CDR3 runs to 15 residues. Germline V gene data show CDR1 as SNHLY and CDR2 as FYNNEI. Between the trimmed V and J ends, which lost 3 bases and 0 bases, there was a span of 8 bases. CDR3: CASSEIDPNTGELFF. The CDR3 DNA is TGTGCCAGCAGTGAGATTGACCCGAACACCGGGGAGCTGTTTTTT.

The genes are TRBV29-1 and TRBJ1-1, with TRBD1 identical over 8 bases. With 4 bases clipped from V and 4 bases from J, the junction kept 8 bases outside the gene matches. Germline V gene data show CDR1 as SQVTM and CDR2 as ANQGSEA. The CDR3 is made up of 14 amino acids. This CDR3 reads CSVARIQGATEAFF. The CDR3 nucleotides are TGCAGCGTTGCCCGGATCCAGGGGGCCACTGAAGCTTTCTTT.

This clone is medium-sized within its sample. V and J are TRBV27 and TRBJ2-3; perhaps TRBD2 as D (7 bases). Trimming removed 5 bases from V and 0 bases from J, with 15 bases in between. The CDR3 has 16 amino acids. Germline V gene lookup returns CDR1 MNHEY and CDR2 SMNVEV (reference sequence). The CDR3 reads CASSPGGGPSTDTQYF. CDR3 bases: TGTGCCAGCAGTCCTGGGGGGGGCCCTAGCACAGATACGCAGTATTTT.

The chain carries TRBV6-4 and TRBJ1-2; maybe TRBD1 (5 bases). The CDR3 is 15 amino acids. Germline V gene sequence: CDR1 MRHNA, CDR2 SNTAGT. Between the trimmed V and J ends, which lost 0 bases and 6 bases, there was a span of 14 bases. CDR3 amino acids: CASSDSAEGSDGYTF. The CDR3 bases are TGTGCCAGCAGTGACTCGGCGGAGGGGAGTGATGGCTACACCTTC.

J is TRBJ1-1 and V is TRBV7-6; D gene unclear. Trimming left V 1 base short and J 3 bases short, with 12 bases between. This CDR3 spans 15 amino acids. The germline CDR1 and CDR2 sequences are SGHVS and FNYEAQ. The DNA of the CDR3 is TGTGCCAGCAGCTTAGGGATAGGGTCCGACACTGAAGCTTTCTTT. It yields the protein CASSLGIGSDTEAFF.

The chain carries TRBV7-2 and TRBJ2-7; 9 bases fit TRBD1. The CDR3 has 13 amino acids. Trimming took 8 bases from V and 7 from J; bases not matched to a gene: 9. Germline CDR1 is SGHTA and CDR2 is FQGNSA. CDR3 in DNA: TGTGCCAGCTTGGTGGGACAGGGCAGGGAGCAGTACTTC. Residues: CASLVGQGREQYF.

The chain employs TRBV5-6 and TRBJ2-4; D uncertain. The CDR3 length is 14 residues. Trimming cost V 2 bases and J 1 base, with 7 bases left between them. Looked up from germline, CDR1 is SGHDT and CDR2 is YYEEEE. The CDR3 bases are TGTGCCAGCAGCTTACTGGCCGCCAAAAACATTCAGTACTTC. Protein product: CASSLLAAKNIQYF.

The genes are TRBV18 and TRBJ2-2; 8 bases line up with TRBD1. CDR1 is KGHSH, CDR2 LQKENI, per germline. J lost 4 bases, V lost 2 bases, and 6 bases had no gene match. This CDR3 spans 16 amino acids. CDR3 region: CASSPGQGARTGELFF. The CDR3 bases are TGTGCCAGCTCACCAGGCCAGGGGGCGCGCACCGGGGAGCTGTTTTTT.

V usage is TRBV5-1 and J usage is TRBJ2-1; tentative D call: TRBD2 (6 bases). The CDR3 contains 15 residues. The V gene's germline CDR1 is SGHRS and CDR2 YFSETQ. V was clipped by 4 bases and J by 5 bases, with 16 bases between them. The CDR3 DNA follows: TGCGCCAGCAGCACCGAGGGAGGAGGCAACAATGAGCAGTTCTTC. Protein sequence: CASSTEGGGNNEQFF.

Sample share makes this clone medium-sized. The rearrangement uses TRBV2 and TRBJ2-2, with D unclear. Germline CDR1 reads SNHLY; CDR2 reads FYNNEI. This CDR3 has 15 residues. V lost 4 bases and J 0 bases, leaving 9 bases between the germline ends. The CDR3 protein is CASSAAATNTGELFF. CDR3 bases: TGTGCCAGCAGTGCCGCGGCCACGAACACCGGGGAGCTGTTTTTT.

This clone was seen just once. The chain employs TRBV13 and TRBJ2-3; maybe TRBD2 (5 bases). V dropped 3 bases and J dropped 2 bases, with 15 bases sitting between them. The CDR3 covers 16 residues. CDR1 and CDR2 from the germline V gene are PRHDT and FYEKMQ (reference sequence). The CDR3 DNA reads TGTGCCAGCAGCTTTTCCTCCGACTACTCCACAGATACGCAGTATTTT. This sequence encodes CASSFSSDYSTDTQYF.

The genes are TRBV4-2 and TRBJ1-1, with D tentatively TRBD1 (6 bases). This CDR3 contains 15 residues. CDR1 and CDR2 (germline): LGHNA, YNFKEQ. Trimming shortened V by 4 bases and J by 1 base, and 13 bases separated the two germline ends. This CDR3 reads CASSRVDRQNTEAFF. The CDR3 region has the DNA TGTGCCAGCAGCCGAGTAGACAGGCAGAACACTGAAGCTTTCTTT.

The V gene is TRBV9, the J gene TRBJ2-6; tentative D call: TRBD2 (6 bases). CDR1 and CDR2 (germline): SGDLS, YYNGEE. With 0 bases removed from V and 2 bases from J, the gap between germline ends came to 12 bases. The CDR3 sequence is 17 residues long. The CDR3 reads CASSVARESPGANVLTF. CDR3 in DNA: TGTGCCAGCAGCGTAGCTCGGGAGAGTCCTGGGGCCAACGTCCTGACTTTC. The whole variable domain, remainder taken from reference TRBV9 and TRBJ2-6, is DSGVTQTPKHLITATGQRVTLRCSPRSGDLSVYWYQQSLDQGLQFLIQYYNGEERAKGNILERFSAQQFPDLHSELNLSSLELGDSALYFCASSVARESPGANVLTFGAGSRLTVL.

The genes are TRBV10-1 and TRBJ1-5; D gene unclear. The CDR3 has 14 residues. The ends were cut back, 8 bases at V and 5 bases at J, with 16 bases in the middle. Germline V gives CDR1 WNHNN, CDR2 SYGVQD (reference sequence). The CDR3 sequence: CASPPTSRDQPQHF. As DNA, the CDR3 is TGCGCCAGCCCCCCGACTTCAAGAGATCAGCCCCAGCATTTT.

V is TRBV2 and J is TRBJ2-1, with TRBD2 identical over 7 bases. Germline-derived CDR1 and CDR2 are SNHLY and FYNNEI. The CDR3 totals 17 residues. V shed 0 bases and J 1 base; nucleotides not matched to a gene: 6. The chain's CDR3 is CASSEALRGVSYNEQFF. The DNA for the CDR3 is TGTGCCAGCAGTGAAGCGCTACGGGGGGTATCCTACAATGAGCAGTTCTTC.